The 11 T cell receptor beta chains below all came from one sample that was sequenced in a study of tumor and adjacent non-tumor tissue in lung cancer. No cell sorting was done before RNA was extracted from the tissue. A modified ARM-PCR protocol with three rounds of nested PCR amplified TCRbeta. TCRdb redid the calling of the multiplex PCR reads with MiXCR, one entry per CDR3 protein. The sample has tens of thousands of distinct CDR3 sequences; 67% are singletons. The sequenced material came from lung tumor tissue. Receptors originate from a man aged 60 to 69 with non-small cell lung cancer.

This chain joins TRBV9 and TRBJ2-1; 11 positions agree with TRBD2. Germline CDR1 reads SGDLS; CDR2 reads YYNGEE. This CDR3 comprises 15 residues. V gave up 3 bases and J gave up 7 bases; unmatched junction bases: 6. The CDR3 DNA follows: TGTGCCAGCAGCGGAACTAGCGGGAGTATAAATGAGCAGTTCTTC. The encoded protein is CASSGTSGSINEQFF.

A word on this clonotype: A much larger clonotype is one base distant, so this may be a read error. This chain joins TRBV4-1 and TRBJ2-2, with 12 nucleotides matching TRBD2. CDR1 MGHRA and CDR2 YSYEKL come from the germline V gene. The CDR3 is 16 amino acids. The V segment lost 5 bases and the J segment 7 bases; nucleotides outside the gene matches: 8. CDR3 protein: CASSRLAGDDIGELFF. As DNA, the CDR3 is TGCGCCAGCAGCAGACTAGCGGGAGATGACATCGGGGAGCTGTTTTTT.

The count of this clonotype is one. A read error may produce the germline difference seen at one junction end. J is TRBJ2-2 and V is TRBV11-1; D unclear. Germline assignment: CDR1 SGHAT and CDR2 FQDESV (reference sequence). This CDR3 has 14 residues. The CDR3 DNA reads TGTGCCATCAGCTTTGAATCGGACACCGGGGAGCTGTTTTTT. It specifies CAISFESDTGELFF.

Regarding this clonotype: Compared with germline, one end of the junction differs, possibly owing to a read error. The rearrangement uses TRBV28 and TRBJ1-5; D unresolved. This CDR3 contains 16 residues. Germline assignment: CDR1 MDHEN and CDR2 SYDVKM. The CDR3 region has the DNA TGTGCCAGCAGGTTATTAGGGCGTCAAGAGGATCAGCCCCAGCATTTT. Protein: CASRLLGRQEDQPQHF.

This clonotype came up many times. The rearrangement joins TRBV20-1 to TRBJ2-5, with 7 bases aligning to TRBD1. There are 17 residues in the CDR3. Germline V gene data show CDR1 as DFQATT and CDR2 as SNEGSKA (reference sequence). The V and J ends lost 0 bases and 3 bases, in that order; junction bases with no gene match: 13. The CDR3 spells CSARDLSSGTVEETQYF. The CDR3 DNA is TGCAGTGCTAGAGATCTAAGTTCCGGGACAGTGGAAGAGACCCAGTACTTC.

Note on this clonotype: A much larger clone is a single base away; this may be a read error. V usage is TRBV7-8 and J usage is TRBJ1-5; TRBD1 might be the D (6 bases). The CDR3 extends over 15 amino acids. V shed 5 bases and J shed 6 bases, with 17 bases lying between them. Per the germline V gene, CDR1 is SGHVS and CDR2 is FQNEAQ. CDR3 sequence (DNA): TGTGCCAGCAGCCCGGGCGGGGGGCCCATTCAGCCCCAGCATTTT. Translated, it gives CASSPGGGPIQPQHF.

This clonotype was recorded at least ten times. The rearrangement uses TRBV6-2 or TRBV6-3 and TRBJ2-3; D remains ambiguous. Germline CDR1 MNHEY, CDR2 SVGEGT. The CDR3 sequence is 14 residues long. Trimming cost V 11 bases and J 3 bases, with 18 bases left between them. The CDR3 region has the DNA TGTGCCGCCTACTCCAAACCGCTGACAGATACGCAGTATTTT. Residues: CAAYSKPLTDTQYF.

As regards this clonotype: One end of the junction is discordant with germline, which a read error may explain. The rearrangement joins TRBV20-1 to TRBJ2-3, with 9 bases fitting TRBD2. CDR3 size: 14 residues. Germline CDR1 DFQATT, CDR2 SNEGSKA (reference sequence). The CDR3 loop reads CNASPSGVPDTQYF. For the CDR3, the DNA is TGTAATGCTAGCCCTAGCGGGGTTCCAGATACGCAGTATTTT.

A remark on this clonotype: This may arise from a read error, as a much more abundant clone is one base away. The V call is TRBV12-3 or TRBV12-4, the J call TRBJ2-2, with D perhaps matching TRBD2 (6 bases). CDR3 length equals 13 residues. This chain's CDR3 is CASSFTSTWELFF. CDR3 DNA sequence: TGTGCCAGCAGTTTCACTAGCACCTGGGAGCTGTTTTTT.

As regards this clonotype: This may come from a read error, since a much larger clone is one base off. The chain employs TRBV12-3 or TRBV12-4 and TRBJ2-5, with D possibly TRBD1 on 7 matching bases. V lost 3 bases and J 5 bases, leaving 16 bases between the germline ends. This CDR3 is built from 15 residues. The CDR3 bases are TGTGCCAGCAGTTTCAGCAGGGGGGCCGGGGAGACCCAGTACTTC. Translated, it gives CASSFSRGAGETQYF.

Of note for this clonotype: Sequence at one end of the junction differs from germline and may be a read error. The J gene is TRBJ1-2, the V gene TRBV4-1; D gene ambiguous. Germline V lookup: CDR1 MGHRA, CDR2 YSYEKL. The CDR3 has 15 residues. This chain's CDR3 is CASCQVSGTHHGYTF. As DNA, the CDR3 is TGCGCCAGCTGCCAAGTCTCAGGAACACACCATGGCTACACCTTC.